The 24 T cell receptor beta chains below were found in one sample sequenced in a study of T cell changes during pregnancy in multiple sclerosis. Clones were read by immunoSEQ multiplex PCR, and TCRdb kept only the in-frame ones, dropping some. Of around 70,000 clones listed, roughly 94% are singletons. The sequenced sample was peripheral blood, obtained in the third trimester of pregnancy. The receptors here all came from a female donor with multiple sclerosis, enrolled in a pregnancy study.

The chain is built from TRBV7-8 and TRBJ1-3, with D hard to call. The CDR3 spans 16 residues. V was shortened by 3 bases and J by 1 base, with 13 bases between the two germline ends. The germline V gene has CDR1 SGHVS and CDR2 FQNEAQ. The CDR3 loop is CASSFSDPGSGNTIYF. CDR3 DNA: TGTGCCAGCAGCTTTTCCGACCCGGGTTCTGGAAACACCATATATTTT.

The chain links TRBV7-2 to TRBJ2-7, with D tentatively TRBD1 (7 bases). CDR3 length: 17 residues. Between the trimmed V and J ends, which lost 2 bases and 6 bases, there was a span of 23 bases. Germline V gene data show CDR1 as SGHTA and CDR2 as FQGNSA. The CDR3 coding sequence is TGTGCCAGCAGCTTAAAGGGGACCGGGCGGGGACAGACCGAGCAGTACTTC. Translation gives CASSLKGTGRGQTEQYF.

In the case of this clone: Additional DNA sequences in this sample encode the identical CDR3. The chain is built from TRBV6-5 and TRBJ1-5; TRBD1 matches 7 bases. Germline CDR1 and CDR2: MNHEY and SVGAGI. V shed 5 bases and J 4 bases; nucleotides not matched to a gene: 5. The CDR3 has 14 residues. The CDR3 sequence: CASSPDRTNQPQHF. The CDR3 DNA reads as TGTGCCAGCAGTCCGGACAGGACAAATCAGCCCCAGCATTTT.

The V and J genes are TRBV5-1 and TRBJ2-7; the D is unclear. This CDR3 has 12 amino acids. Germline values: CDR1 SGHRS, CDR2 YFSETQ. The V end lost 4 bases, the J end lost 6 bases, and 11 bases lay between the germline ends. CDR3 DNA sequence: TGCGCCAGCAGCCCCCGTCCGGGCGAGCAGTACTTC. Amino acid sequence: CASSPRPGEQYF.

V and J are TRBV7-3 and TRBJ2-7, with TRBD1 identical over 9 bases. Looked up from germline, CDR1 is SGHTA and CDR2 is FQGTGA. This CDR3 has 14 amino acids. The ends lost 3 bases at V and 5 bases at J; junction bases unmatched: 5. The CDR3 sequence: CASSLGQGIDEQYF. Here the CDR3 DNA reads TGTGCCAGCAGCTTGGGACAGGGAATCGACGAGCAGTACTTC.

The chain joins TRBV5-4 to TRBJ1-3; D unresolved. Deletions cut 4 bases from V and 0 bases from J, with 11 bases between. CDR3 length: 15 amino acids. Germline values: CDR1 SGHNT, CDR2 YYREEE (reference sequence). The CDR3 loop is CASSGDPSSGNTIYF. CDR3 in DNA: TGTGCCAGCAGCGGAGATCCGAGCTCTGGAAACACCATATATTTT.

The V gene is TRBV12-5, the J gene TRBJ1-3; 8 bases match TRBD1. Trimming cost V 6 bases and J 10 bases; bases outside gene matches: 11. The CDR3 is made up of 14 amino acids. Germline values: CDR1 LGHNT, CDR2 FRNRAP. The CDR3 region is CASGPGQGRGTIYF. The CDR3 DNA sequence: TGTGCTAGTGGGCCCGGACAGGGACGGGGGACCATATATTTT.

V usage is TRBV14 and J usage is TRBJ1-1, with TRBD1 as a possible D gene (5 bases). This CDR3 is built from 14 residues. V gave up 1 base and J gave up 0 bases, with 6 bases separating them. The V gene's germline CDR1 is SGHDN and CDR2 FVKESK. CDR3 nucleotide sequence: TGTGCCAGCAGCCAAGGGGGCGTGAACACTGAAGCTTTCTTT. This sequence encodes CASSQGGVNTEAFF.

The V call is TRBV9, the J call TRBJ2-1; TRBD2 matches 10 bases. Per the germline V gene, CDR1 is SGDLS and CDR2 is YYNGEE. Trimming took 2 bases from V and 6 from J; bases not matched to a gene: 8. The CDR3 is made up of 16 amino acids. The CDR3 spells CASSVTAGGFANEQFF. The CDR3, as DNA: TGTGCCAGCAGCGTGACAGCGGGGGGGTTTGCCAATGAGCAGTTCTTC.

The CDR3 coding sequence is TGTGCCAGCACACGCGGGGACAGATCTAGCACAGATACGCAGTATTTT. Residues: CASTRGDRSSTDTQYF. The chain employs TRBV9 and TRBJ2-3, with D tentatively TRBD1 (7 bases). Germline V gene data show CDR1 as SGDLS and CDR2 as YYNGEE. V was shortened by 6 bases and J by 0 bases, with 17 bases between the two germline ends. The length of the CDR3 is 16 residues.

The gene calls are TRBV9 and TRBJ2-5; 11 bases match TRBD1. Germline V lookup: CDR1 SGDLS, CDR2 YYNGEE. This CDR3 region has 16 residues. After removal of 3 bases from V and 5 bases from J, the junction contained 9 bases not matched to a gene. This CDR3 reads CASSARDRGYVETQYF. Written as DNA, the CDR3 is TGTGCCAGCAGCGCCCGGGACAGGGGGTATGTTGAGACCCAGTACTTC.

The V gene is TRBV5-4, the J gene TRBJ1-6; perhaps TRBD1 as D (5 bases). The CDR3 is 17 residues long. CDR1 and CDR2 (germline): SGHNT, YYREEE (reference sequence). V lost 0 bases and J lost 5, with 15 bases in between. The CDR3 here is CASSLVTVFRDNSPLHF. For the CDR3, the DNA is TGTGCCAGCAGCTTGGTGACAGTATTTAGAGATAATTCACCCCTCCACTTT.

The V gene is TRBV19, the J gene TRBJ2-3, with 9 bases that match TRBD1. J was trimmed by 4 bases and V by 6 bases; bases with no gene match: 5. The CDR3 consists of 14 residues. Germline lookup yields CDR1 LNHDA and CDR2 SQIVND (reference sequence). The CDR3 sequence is CASSRDRVSDTQYF. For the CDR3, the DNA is TGTGCCAGTAGCCGGGACAGGGTTTCAGATACGCAGTATTTT.

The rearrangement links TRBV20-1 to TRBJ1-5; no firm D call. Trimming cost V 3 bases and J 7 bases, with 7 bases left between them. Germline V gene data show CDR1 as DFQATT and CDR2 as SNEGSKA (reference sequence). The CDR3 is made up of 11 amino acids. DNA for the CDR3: TGCAGTGCTAGGGGCGAACAGCCCCAGCATTTT. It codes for CSARGEQPQHF.

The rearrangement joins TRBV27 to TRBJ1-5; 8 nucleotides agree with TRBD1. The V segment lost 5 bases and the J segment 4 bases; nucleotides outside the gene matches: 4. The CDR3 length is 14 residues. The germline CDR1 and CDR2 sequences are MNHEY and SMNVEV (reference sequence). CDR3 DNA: TGTGCCAGCAGTAAACAGGGGGGTAATCAGCCCCAGCATTTT. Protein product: CASSKQGGNQPQHF.

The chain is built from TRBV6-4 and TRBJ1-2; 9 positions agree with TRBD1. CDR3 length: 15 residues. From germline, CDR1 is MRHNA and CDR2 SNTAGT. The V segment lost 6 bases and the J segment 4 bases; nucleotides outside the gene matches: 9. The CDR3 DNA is TGTGCCAGCAGGCCTCGGACAGGGGAAGGCTATGGCTACACCTTC. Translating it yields CASRPRTGEGYGYTF.

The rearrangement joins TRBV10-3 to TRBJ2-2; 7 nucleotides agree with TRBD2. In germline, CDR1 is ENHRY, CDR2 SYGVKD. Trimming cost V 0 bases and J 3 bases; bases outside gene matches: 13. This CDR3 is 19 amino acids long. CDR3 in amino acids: CAISESPTFGAGDTGELFF. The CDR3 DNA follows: TGTGCCATCAGTGAGTCGCCTACTTTCGGCGCGGGGGACACCGGGGAGCTGTTTTTT.

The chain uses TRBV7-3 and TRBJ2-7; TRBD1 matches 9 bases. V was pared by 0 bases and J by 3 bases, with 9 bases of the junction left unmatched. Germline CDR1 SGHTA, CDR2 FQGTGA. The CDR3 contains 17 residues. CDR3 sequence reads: CASSLTPGQGGVYEQYF. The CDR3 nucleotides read TGTGCCAGCAGCTTAACCCCGGGACAGGGAGGAGTCTACGAGCAGTACTTC.

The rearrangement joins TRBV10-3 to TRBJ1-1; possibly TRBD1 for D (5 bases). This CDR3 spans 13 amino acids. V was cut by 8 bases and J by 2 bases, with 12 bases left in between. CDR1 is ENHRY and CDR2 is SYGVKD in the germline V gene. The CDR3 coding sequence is TGTGCCATCGCGCCGACAGCCAACACTGAAGCTTTCTTT. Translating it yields CAIAPTANTEAFF.

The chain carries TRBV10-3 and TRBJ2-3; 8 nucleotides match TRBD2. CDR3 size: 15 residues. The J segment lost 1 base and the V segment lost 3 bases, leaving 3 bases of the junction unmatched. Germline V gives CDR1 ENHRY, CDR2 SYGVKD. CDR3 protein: CAISELTSGTDTQYF. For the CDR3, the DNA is TGTGCCATCAGTGAATTGACTAGCGGCACAGATACGCAGTATTTT.

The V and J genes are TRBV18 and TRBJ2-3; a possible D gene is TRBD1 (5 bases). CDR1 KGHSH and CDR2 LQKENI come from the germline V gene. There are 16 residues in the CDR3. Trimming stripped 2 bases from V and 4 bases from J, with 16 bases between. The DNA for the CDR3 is TGTGCCAGCTCACCAAGGGGTGAGTTGGAGTCAGATACGCAGTATTTT. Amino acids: CASSPRGELESDTQYF.

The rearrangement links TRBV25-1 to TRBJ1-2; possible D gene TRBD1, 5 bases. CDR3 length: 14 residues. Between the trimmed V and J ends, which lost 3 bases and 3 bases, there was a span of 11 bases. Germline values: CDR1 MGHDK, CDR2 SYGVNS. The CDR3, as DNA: TGTGCCAGCAGTGACCTGACAGTCTACTATGGCTACACCTTC. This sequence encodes CASSDLTVYYGYTF.

This CDR3 reads CASSYTGTETQYF. CDR3 nucleotide sequence: TGTGCCAGCAGTTACACAGGGACGGAGACCCAGTACTTC. The gene calls are TRBV27 and TRBJ2-5; D possibly corresponds to TRBD1 (6 bases). Germline V gene lookup returns CDR1 MNHEY and CDR2 SMNVEV (reference sequence). V shed 4 bases and J shed 5 bases, with 11 bases lying between them. The CDR3 runs to 13 residues.

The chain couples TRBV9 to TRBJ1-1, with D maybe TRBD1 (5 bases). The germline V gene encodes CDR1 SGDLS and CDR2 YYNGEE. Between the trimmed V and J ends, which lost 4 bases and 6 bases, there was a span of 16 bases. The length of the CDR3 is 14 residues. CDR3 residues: CASSKGVGGPEAFF. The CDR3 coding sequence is TGTGCCAGCAGCAAAGGGGTCGGCGGTCCTGAAGCTTTCTTT. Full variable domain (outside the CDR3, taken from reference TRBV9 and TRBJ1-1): DSGVTQTPKHLITATGQRVTLRCSPRSGDLSVYWYQQSLDQGLQFLIQYYNGEERAKGNILERFSAQQFPDLHSELNLSSLELGDSALYFCASSKGVGGPEAFFGQGTRLTVV.